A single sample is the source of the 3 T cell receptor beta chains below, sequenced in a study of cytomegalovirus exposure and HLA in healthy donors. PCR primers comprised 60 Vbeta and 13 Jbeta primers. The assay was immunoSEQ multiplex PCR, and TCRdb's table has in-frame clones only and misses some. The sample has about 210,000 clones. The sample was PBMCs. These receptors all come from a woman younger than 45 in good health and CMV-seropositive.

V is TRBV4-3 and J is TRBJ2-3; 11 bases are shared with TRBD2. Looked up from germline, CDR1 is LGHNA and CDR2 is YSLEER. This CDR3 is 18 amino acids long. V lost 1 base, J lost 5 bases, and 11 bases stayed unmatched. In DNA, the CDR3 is TGCGCCAGCAGCCAAGGGTCCGTAGCGGGAGGGTTTGGAGATACGCAGTATTTT. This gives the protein CASSQGSVAGGFGDTQYF.

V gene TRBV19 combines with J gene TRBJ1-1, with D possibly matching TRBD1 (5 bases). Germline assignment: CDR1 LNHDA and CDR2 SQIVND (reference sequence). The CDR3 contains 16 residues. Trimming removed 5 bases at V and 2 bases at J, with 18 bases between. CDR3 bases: TGTGCCAGTAGTGAACAGGAACCCCGCGTAAACACTGAAGCTTTCTTT. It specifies CASSEQEPRVNTEAFF. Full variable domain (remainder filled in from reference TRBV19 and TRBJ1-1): DGGITQSPKYLFRKEGQNVTLSCEQNLNHDAMYWYRQDPGQGLRLIYYSQIVNDFQKGDIAEGYSVSREKKESFPLTVTSAQKNPTAFYLCASSEQEPRVNTEAFFGQGTRLTVV.

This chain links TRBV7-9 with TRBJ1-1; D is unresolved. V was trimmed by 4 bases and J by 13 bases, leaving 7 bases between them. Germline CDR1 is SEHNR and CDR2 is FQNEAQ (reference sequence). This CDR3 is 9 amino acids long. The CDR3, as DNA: TGTGCCAGCAGCTCAAACGGTTTCTTT. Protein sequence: CASSSNGFF.